The entry that follows covers one T cell receptor beta chain sequence. V dropped 4 bases and J dropped 7; count of bases not matched to a gene: 4. CDR1 and CDR2 (germline): SGHNT, YYREEE (reference sequence). There are 12 residues in the CDR3. These data are taken from a study of immune evolution from preneoplasia to lung adenocarcinoma. Assay: immunoSEQ multiplex PCR; the TCRdb copy retains only in-frame clones and omits some. This table holds under 15,000 clones, over 75% found once. Sequenced sample: FFPE lung adenocarcinoma in situ tissue. The V and J genes are TRBV5-4 and TRBJ2-7; 8 bases map to TRBD2. The TCR comes from an older donor with lung adenocarcinoma. DNA for the CDR3: TGTGCCAGCAGCCCGGGGGGGAGAGAGCAGTACTTC. Translating gives CASSPGGREQYF.